Below are 18 T cell receptor beta chains sequenced from a single sample in a study of blood T cell repertoires in COVID-19. Assay used: immunoSEQ multiplex PCR; TCRdb lists only in-frame clones, some missing. Here the sample spans approximately 210,000 clones, roughly 91% being singletons. Sequenced input: peripheral blood. Source of these receptors: a human donor in a cohort sampled during active COVID-19.

V usage is TRBV30 and J usage is TRBJ1-2, with D hard to call. The V end lost 0 bases, the J end lost 1 base, and 6 bases lay between the germline ends. The germline CDR1 and CDR2 sequences are GTSNPN and SVGIG (reference sequence). The CDR3 spans 13 residues. CDR3 in amino acids: CAWSVSINYGYTF. In DNA, the CDR3 is TGTGCCTGGAGTGTAAGCATTAACTATGGCTACACCTTC.

The gene calls are TRBV7-2 and TRBJ2-1; 8 positions agree with TRBD2. Germline-derived CDR1 and CDR2 are SGHTA and FQGNSA. The ends lost 0 bases at V and 7 bases at J; junction bases unmatched: 2. CDR3 size: 14 residues. CDR3 residues: CASSLAGLANEQFF. In DNA form, the CDR3 reads TGTGCCAGCAGCTTAGCCGGACTAGCAAATGAGCAGTTCTTC.

The CDR3 is CASSELSGRGDGYTF. The DNA for the CDR3 is TGTGCCAGCAGTGAATTGAGCGGCAGGGGTGATGGCTACACCTTC. The V call is TRBV25-1, the J call TRBJ1-2; D is possibly TRBD1 (6 bases). CDR3 length equals 15 residues. The ends were cut back, 1 base at V and 6 bases at J, with 15 bases in the middle. CDR1 and CDR2 (germline): MGHDK, SYGVNS.

J is TRBJ2-7 and V is TRBV7-8, with 9 bases matching TRBD1. Germline V lookup: CDR1 SGHVS, CDR2 FQNEAQ. V shed 4 bases, J shed 2 bases, and the junction held 9 bases outside the gene matches. This CDR3 spans 16 amino acids. CDR3 in DNA: TGTGCCAGCAGCTCGTTCCGGGACAGGGACACCTACGAGCAGTACTTC. Translated, it gives CASSSFRDRDTYEQYF.

V usage is TRBV28 and J usage is TRBJ1-1; 9 bases map to TRBD1. The CDR3 is 14 amino acids. Per the germline V gene, CDR1 is MDHEN and CDR2 is SYDVKM. The V and J ends lost 5 bases and 6 bases, in that order; junction bases with no gene match: 7. Here the CDR3 DNA reads TGTGCCAGCAGTGTAGACAGGGGGTACGCTGAAGCTTTCTTT. Translation gives CASSVDRGYAEAFF.

V gene TRBV19 combines with J gene TRBJ1-1; TRBD1 matches 7 bases. Per germline, CDR1 LNHDA and CDR2 SQIVND (reference sequence). The V segment lost 3 bases and the J segment 4 bases; nucleotides outside the gene matches: 5. CDR3 length: 14 residues. CDR3 sequence: CASSIKGAVTEAFF. The CDR3 DNA follows: TGTGCCAGTAGTATCAAGGGGGCCGTCACTGAAGCTTTCTTT.

The chain joins TRBV4-1 to TRBJ2-5, with D unresolved. CDR3 size: 15 residues. V lost 3 bases, J lost 1 base, and 12 bases lay in between. In germline, CDR1 is MGHRA, CDR2 YSYEKL. The CDR3 sequence: CASSHSPSGQETQYF. The DNA of the CDR3 is TGCGCCAGCAGCCACTCGCCTTCCGGCCAAGAGACCCAGTACTTC.

This chain links TRBV9 with TRBJ1-2; D is possibly TRBD1 (6 bases). CDR1 is SGDLS, CDR2 YYNGEE, per germline. V lost 4 bases, J lost 0 bases, and 13 bases lay in between. The CDR3 is made up of 15 amino acids. DNA of the CDR3: TGTGCCAGCAGCTTACAGGGTAGGGCTAACTATGGCTACACCTTC. This encodes CASSLQGRANYGYTF.

V is TRBV6-6 and J is TRBJ1-1, with 7 nucleotides matching TRBD1. There are 21 residues in the CDR3. Trimming cost V 5 bases and J 0 bases; bases outside gene matches: 24. CDR1 MNHNY and CDR2 SVGAGI come from the germline V gene (reference sequence). The CDR3 reads CASSLPPINTRTGWMNTEAFF. The CDR3 coding sequence is TGTGCCAGCAGTCTCCCCCCTATCAATACTCGGACAGGTTGGATGAACACTGAAGCTTTCTTT.

This clone appeared a few times. The chain has TRBV5-6 and TRBJ1-5, with a possible D match to TRBD1 (5 bases). Looked up from germline, CDR1 is SGHDT and CDR2 is YYEEEE. Trimming pared 0 bases from V and 1 base from J, leaving 11 bases between. This CDR3 is built from 16 residues. CDR3 amino acids: CASSLALGASNQPQHF. CDR3 in DNA: TGTGCCAGCAGCTTGGCTTTAGGGGCAAGCAATCAGCCCCAGCATTTT. The variable domain in full, completed from reference TRBV5-6 and TRBJ1-5, reads DAGVTQSPTHLIKTRGQQVTLRCSPKSGHDTVSWYQQALGQGPQFIFQYYEEEERQRGNFPDRFSGHQFPNYSSELNVNALLLGDSALYLCASSLALGASNQPQHFGDGTRLSIL.

The chain employs TRBV3-1 (or the pseudogene TRBV3-2) and TRBJ2-5; TRBD2 matches 8 bases. The germline V gene encodes CDR1 LGHDT and CDR2 YNNKEL (reference sequence). The junction had 11 bases not matched to a gene; V was cut back by 6 bases and J by 5 bases. The CDR3 is 15 amino acids. The CDR3 nucleotides read TGTGCCAGCAGTCTTGGACTAGCCGAGGGGGAGACCCAGTACTTC. Translation gives CASSLGLAEGETQYF.

This clone was detected only once. The V call is TRBV5-6, the J call TRBJ1-1; a possible D gene is TRBD1 (6 bases). The CDR3 is made up of 13 amino acids. Germline values: CDR1 SGHDT, CDR2 YYEEEE. Trimming removed 7 bases at V and 6 bases at J, with 16 bases between. The CDR3 sequence: CASRRGRNAEAFF. The CDR3 region has the DNA TGTGCCAGCCGGCGGGGGCGCAACGCTGAAGCTTTCTTT.

As for this clone: Relative to the germline gene, one junction end is altered; a read error may explain this. The chain carries TRBV29-1 and TRBJ2-1; no clear D. The CDR3 has 14 amino acids. CDR1 SQVTM and CDR2 ANQGSEA come from the germline V gene. DNA for the CDR3: TGCAGCGTCGAAGTCATGCCAGGCTACAATGAGCAGTTCTTC. Its protein is CSVEVMPGYNEQFF.

V gene TRBV28 combines with J gene TRBJ2-3; no reliable D call. Germline V gene data show CDR1 as MDHEN and CDR2 as SYDVKM. The germline V and J ends were trimmed by 6 bases and 0 bases, with 4 bases remaining between them. The CDR3 sequence is 12 residues long. The CDR3 bases are TGTGCCAGCAGCGGGAGCACAGATACGCAGTATTTT. Its translation: CASSGSTDTQYF. Complete variable domain (other parts from reference TRBV28 and TRBJ2-3): DVKVTQSSRYLVKRTGEKVFLECVQDMDHENMFWYRQDPGLGLRLIYFSYDVKMKEKGDIPEGYSVSREKKERFSLILESASTNQTSMYLCASSGSTDTQYFGPGTRLTVL.

The genes are TRBV10-3 and TRBJ1-3, with D uncertain. This CDR3 spans 15 amino acids. The V end lost 0 bases, the J end lost 3 bases, and 9 bases lay between the germline ends. Germline V gene data show CDR1 as ENHRY and CDR2 as SYGVKD. Here the CDR3 reads CAISESRTGGNTIYF. CDR3 in DNA: TGTGCCATCAGTGAGTCGAGGACTGGTGGAAACACCATATATTTT.

The chain couples TRBV19 to TRBJ1-4, with TRBD1 as a possible D gene (5 bases). CDR1 LNHDA and CDR2 SQIVND come from the germline V gene (reference sequence). V was shortened by 3 bases and J by 4 bases, with 12 bases between the two germline ends. CDR3 length equals 15 residues. DNA for the CDR3: TGTGCCAGTAGTATCACTGCAGGGAATAATGAAAAACTGTTTTTT. Translated, it gives CASSITAGNNEKLFF.

This chain uses TRBV5-1 with TRBJ1-4, with TRBD1 matching over 11 bases. CDR1 SGHRS and CDR2 YFSETQ come from the germline V gene. CDR3 length: 15 residues. V trimming: 4 bases; J trimming: 6 bases; junction bases outside the gene matches: 5. The CDR3 DNA follows: TGCGCCAGCAGCGTTTGGGGACAGGGGGATGAAAAACTGTTTTTT. Translation gives CASSVWGQGDEKLFF.

This clone appeared once. Other DNA sequences in this specimen translate into the identical CDR3. The chain recombines TRBV27 with TRBJ2-7; 8 nucleotides agree with TRBD1. Per the germline V gene, CDR1 is MNHEY and CDR2 is SMNVEV (reference sequence). The CDR3 spans 13 residues. V dropped 3 bases and J dropped 4; count of bases not matched to a gene: 2. The CDR3 nucleotides read TGTGCCAGCAGTTTTGGACAGGGTTACGAGCAGTACTTC. Translation: CASSFGQGYEQYF.